This T cell receptor beta chain was captured by sequencing in a study of neurological immune-mediated disorders. This clonotype has ten or more counts. The length of the CDR3 is 14 residues. CDR1 is SGHRS, CDR2 YFSETQ, per germline. V lost 7 bases to trimming and J lost 7 bases, with 18 bases between them. One entry per CDR3 protein, called by TCRdb with MiXCR from the 5' RACE reads. The sample records 80,000 to 85,000 distinct CDR3 sequences, approximately 2.4% being singletons. V gene TRBV5-1 combines with J gene TRBJ2-1, with a possible D match to TRBD1 (6 bases). What was sequenced was PBMCs. This receptor was taken from a woman aged 25 to 39 with multiple sclerosis. In nucleotides, the CDR3 is TGCGCCAGCGGTCTCGGGGACACGGGGAATGAGCAGTTCTTC. It codes for CASGLGDTGNEQFF.